Given below is one TCR beta chain in context. The antigen is unknown. These data are taken from a study of Ad26.COV2.S vaccination and SARS-CoV-2 variants. Study-level results: Higher spike-specific TCR breadth was found in vaccine recipients than in placebo recipients.

Data came from immunoSEQ multiplex PCR; TCRdb stores just in-frame clones and leaves some out. This sample has some 350,000 clones, with around 92% found just once. The V end lost 5 bases, the J end lost 4 bases, and 13 bases lay between the germline ends. Germline V gene lookup returns CDR1 SGDLS and CDR2 YYNGEE. The CDR3 runs 15 residues. This chain links TRBV9 with TRBJ1-6; D call uncertain. This TCR was sampled from a human donor who had recovered from COVID-19. The specimen was peripheral blood, collected after recovery from COVID-19. In DNA, the CDR3 is TGTGCCAGCAGTGTCGGAGATTATTATAATTCACCCCTCCACTTT. Translated, it gives CASSVGDYYNSPLHF.